The 10 T cell receptor beta chains below were found in one sample sequenced in a study of OX40 agonist ivuxolimab in advanced cancers. The library relied on the immunoSEQ multiplex PCR assay. TCRdb stores this immuneACCESS table with in-frame sequences only. Part of the clones is absent; in the studies checked, under half of the shortfall reflects unresolved V genes, and no reason is known for the rest. Within this sample are around 110,000 clones, with about 91% of them counted one time only. About 1.2% of the sample belongs to the ten largest clones. The sample was CD4+ or CD8+ T cells sorted from blood, taken in a trial of the OX40 agonist ivuxolimab. The receptors were gathered from an adult with an advanced solid tumor such as melanoma, head and neck, liver or kidney cancer.

The rearrangement uses TRBV7-2 and TRBJ2-7; tentatively, D is TRBD1 (5 bases). Germline values: CDR1 SGHTA, CDR2 FQGNSA. V gave up 5 bases and J gave up 0 bases, with 17 bases separating them. The CDR3 has 16 amino acids. Here the CDR3 DNA reads TGTGCCAGCAGCCTAAGTGGTCAGGGAAGCTCCTACGAGCAGTACTTC. It translates to CASSLSGQGSSYEQYF.

This rearrangement joins TRBV7-9 to TRBJ1-5; possible D gene TRBD1, 6 bases. The V gene lost 5 bases and the J gene lost 3 bases, with 11 bases spanning the gap. This CDR3 contains 14 residues. The germline CDR1 and CDR2 sequences are SEHNR and FQNEAQ (reference sequence). Here the CDR3 reads CASSPWTVNQPQHF. DNA for the CDR3: TGTGCCAGCAGCCCCTGGACAGTCAATCAGCCCCAGCATTTT.

V and J are TRBV11-3 and TRBJ2-1; D is unclear. This CDR3 region has 15 residues. Trimming shortened V by 6 bases and J by 2 bases, and 14 bases separated the two germline ends. Germline V lookup: CDR1 SGHNT, CDR2 YENEEA. The CDR3 loop reads CASSFGAATYNEQFF. Written as DNA, the CDR3 is TGTGCCAGCAGTTTTGGCGCTGCGACCTACAATGAGCAGTTCTTC.

The V and J genes are TRBV5-6 and TRBJ1-2; the D gene is possibly TRBD1 (5 bases). Germline loops: CDR1 SGHDT, CDR2 YYEEEE. V was clipped by 4 bases and J by 3 bases, with 10 bases between them. The CDR3 sequence is 13 residues long. The CDR3 here is CASSQGRDYGYTF. Written as DNA, the CDR3 is TGTGCCAGCAGCCAGGGCAGGGACTATGGCTACACCTTC.

J is TRBJ2-5 and V is TRBV6-1; 8 bases align to TRBD2. This CDR3 spans 15 amino acids. The V gene end was trimmed by 6 bases and the J gene end by 6 bases; junction bases not matched to a gene: 12. Germline CDR1 is MNHNS and CDR2 is SASEGT. CDR3 nucleotide sequence: TGTGCCAGCAGGAGCGGGAGTTTAAGATTCCAGACCCAGTACTTC. Translated, it gives CASRSGSLRFQTQYF.

The sample holds one count of this clone. The V and J genes are TRBV7-8 and TRBJ2-3; D unclear. V lost 1 base, J lost 0 bases, and 5 bases lay in between. CDR1 is SGHVS and CDR2 is FQNEAQ in the germline V gene. This CDR3 has 14 amino acids. CDR3 bases: TGTGCCAGCAGCTTAGGACGGAGCACAGATACGCAGTATTTT. Translating gives CASSLGRSTDTQYF.

The chain combines TRBV27 with TRBJ2-7, with TRBD2 identical over 10 bases. V lost 4 bases, J lost 5 bases, and 11 bases stayed unmatched. The germline gives CDR1 MNHEY, CDR2 SMNVEV (reference sequence). There are 16 residues in the CDR3. CDR3 sequence reads: CASSSMRAGGPDEQYF. The CDR3 DNA sequence: TGTGCCAGCAGTTCCATGAGAGCGGGAGGGCCCGACGAGCAGTACTTC.

This chain connects TRBV5-1 to TRBJ2-5; D is uncertain. The CDR3 loop spans 12 amino acids. Deletions cut 8 bases from V and 2 bases from J, with 10 bases between. Germline CDR1 SGHRS, CDR2 YFSETQ. The chain's CDR3 is CASTENQETQYF. Here the CDR3 DNA reads TGCGCCAGTACGGAAAATCAAGAGACCCAGTACTTC.

The chain combines TRBV28 with TRBJ2-1; 10 positions agree with TRBD2. The CDR3 spans 14 residues. The V gene's germline CDR1 is MDHEN and CDR2 SYDVKM. With 6 bases clipped from V and 4 bases from J, the junction kept 3 bases outside the gene matches. The CDR3 region is CASSTTSGYNEQFF. The CDR3 coding sequence is TGTGCCAGCAGCACGACTAGCGGGTACAATGAGCAGTTCTTC.

The chain has TRBV18 and TRBJ2-1; 9 bases are a match to TRBD1. The CDR3 totals 15 residues. Looked up from germline, CDR1 is KGHSH and CDR2 is LQKENI. J lost 6 bases, V lost 4 bases, and 7 bases had no gene match. The CDR3 bases are TGTGCCAGCTCACTTTCACAGGGGGCAGGCAATGAGCAGTTCTTC. It codes for CASSLSQGAGNEQFF.